Presented here are 18 T cell receptor beta chains from one specimen sequenced in a study of CD8 T cells in Susac syndrome. The authors reverse transcribed roughly 0.5 to 1 ug RNA with random hexamers. MiXCR was run by TCRdb on the immunoSEQ multiplex PCR reads, yielding one entry per CDR3 protein. The sample holds 130,000 or so distinct CDR3 sequences, over 95% seen once. Specimen: CD4+ T cells from PBMCs. The receptors originated from a human donor with Susac syndrome.

The V gene is TRBV20-1, the J gene TRBJ1-4; no reliable D call. The germline V and J ends were trimmed by 2 bases and 2 bases, with 6 bases remaining between them. The CDR3 covers 13 residues. The germline V gene has CDR1 DFQATT and CDR2 SNEGSKA (reference sequence). The CDR3 DNA reads TGCAGTGCTAGATTAGGGACTAATGAAAAACTGTTTTTT. Translating it yields CSARLGTNEKLFF.

This chain uses TRBV20-1 with TRBJ2-1; TRBD2 aligns across 13 bases. CDR1 is DFQATT, CDR2 SNEGSKA, per germline (reference sequence). J was trimmed by 7 bases and V by 5 bases; bases with no gene match: 8. This CDR3 comprises 15 residues. The CDR3 nucleotides read TGCAGTGCTCCTGGGACTAGCGGGATATCGAATGAGCAGTTCTTC. Protein sequence: CSAPGTSGISNEQFF.

V gene TRBV18 combines with J gene TRBJ2-6; D gene uncertain. Looked up from germline, CDR1 is KGHSH and CDR2 is LQKENI. V gave up 1 base and J gave up 0 bases, with 4 bases separating them. There are 15 residues in the CDR3. The CDR3 DNA is TGTGCCAGCTCACCACAAGCCTCTGGGGCCAACGTCCTGACTTTC. Its protein product is CASSPQASGANVLTF.

The CDR3 spells CSVEEGRAPQYF. CDR3 DNA sequence: TGCAGCGTTGAAGAAGGTAGGGCTCCGCAGTATTTT. The chain uses TRBV29-1 and TRBJ2-3, with no clear D. The CDR3 consists of 12 residues. The germline CDR1 and CDR2 sequences are SQVTM and ANQGSEA. V was clipped by 0 bases and J by 10 bases, with 11 bases between them.

This rearrangement joins TRBV15 to TRBJ2-5; no definite D call. Germline V gives CDR1 LNHNV, CDR2 YYDKDF (reference sequence). The V end was cut by 0 bases, the J end by 2 bases, with 10 bases between. The CDR3 loop spans 15 amino acids. Written as DNA, the CDR3 is TGTGCCACCAGCAGAGATCCCGGCCCGCAAGAGACCCAGTACTTC. Its translation is CATSRDPGPQETQYF.

CDR3 region: CAISEPGLAGNTDTQYF. DNA for the CDR3: TGTGCCATCAGTGAACCGGGACTAGCGGGCAACACAGATACGCAGTATTTT. The chain links TRBV10-3 to TRBJ2-3; 12 nucleotides match TRBD2. Germline CDR1 reads ENHRY; CDR2 reads SYGVKD. V trimming: 3 bases; J trimming: 2 bases; junction bases outside the gene matches: 6. The CDR3 has 17 amino acids.

V gene TRBV6-5 combines with J gene TRBJ2-1; 7 nucleotides line up with TRBD2. J lost 0 bases, V lost 5 bases, and 7 bases had no gene match. CDR3 length equals 16 residues. Germline CDR1 is MNHEY and CDR2 is SVGAGI. CDR3 DNA: TGTGCCAGCAGTCGCTCGGGGGGTAGCTCCTACAATGAGCAGTTCTTC. Amino acid sequence: CASSRSGGSSYNEQFF.

J is TRBJ2-2 and V is TRBV9; no definite D call. The CDR3 has 14 amino acids. Between the trimmed V and J ends, which lost 2 bases and 0 bases, there was a span of 5 bases. Germline V gene data show CDR1 as SGDLS and CDR2 as YYNGEE. The chain's CDR3 is CASSVEPNTGELFF. In nucleotides, the CDR3 is TGTGCCAGCAGCGTCGAGCCGAACACCGGGGAGCTGTTTTTT. Looking up the rest from reference TRBV9 and TRBJ2-2 gives the full variable domain: DSGVTQTPKHLITATGQRVTLRCSPRSGDLSVYWYQQSLDQGLQFLIQYYNGEERAKGNILERFSAQQFPDLHSELNLSSLELGDSALYFCASSVEPNTGELFFGEGSRLTVL.

This chain uses TRBV20-1 with TRBJ2-5; TRBD2 agrees at 8 bases. This CDR3 contains 14 residues. Trimming cost V 3 bases and J 4 bases; bases outside gene matches: 7. The germline gives CDR1 DFQATT, CDR2 SNEGSKA (reference sequence). The CDR3 loop reads CSASDRLAGETQYF. CDR3 bases: TGCAGTGCTAGTGACCGTCTAGCGGGAGAGACCCAGTACTTC.

The rearrangement joins TRBV20-1 to TRBJ2-3; D is tentatively TRBD1 or TRBD2 (5 bases each). The germline V and J ends were trimmed by 6 bases and 1 base, with 17 bases remaining between them. Germline loops: CDR1 DFQATT, CDR2 SNEGSKA (reference sequence). The CDR3 is 15 residues long. The CDR3 loop reads CSAIFTRDGTDTQYF. As DNA, the CDR3 is TGCAGTGCGATCTTCACACGGGACGGCACAGATACGCAGTATTTT.

The chain combines TRBV20-1 with TRBJ1-5; D is unresolved. Trimming cost V 4 bases and J 2 bases, with 15 bases left between them. This CDR3 contains 15 residues. Germline values: CDR1 DFQATT, CDR2 SNEGSKA (reference sequence). Here the CDR3 reads CSATGPTRGNQPQHF. CDR3 bases: TGCAGTGCTACCGGGCCTACACGAGGCAATCAGCCCCAGCATTTT.

This chain uses TRBV7-9 with TRBJ2-2; either TRBD1 or TRBD2 may supply D (5 bases each). CDR3 size: 15 residues. CDR1 is SEHNR and CDR2 is FQNEAQ in the germline V gene (reference sequence). V lost 3 bases to trimming and J lost 3 bases, with 11 bases between them. The CDR3 here is CASSFRERYTGELFF. CDR3 DNA sequence: TGTGCCAGCAGCTTCAGGGAGAGGTACACCGGGGAGCTGTTTTTT. The full variable domain, rest sourced from reference TRBV7-9 and TRBJ2-2, is DTGVSQNPRHKITKRGQNVTFRCDPISEHNRLYWYRQTLGQGPEFLTYFQNEAQLEKSRLLSDRFSAERPKGSFSTLEIQRTEQGDSAMYLCASSFRERYTGELFFGEGSRLTVL.

V is TRBV3-1 and J is TRBJ1-1; D uncertain. Germline V gene data show CDR1 as LGHDT and CDR2 as YNNKEL (reference sequence). V dropped 1 base and J dropped 11 bases, with 14 bases sitting between them. The CDR3 contains 13 residues. The CDR3 sequence: CASSQGHLVRAFF. In DNA form, the CDR3 reads TGTGCCAGCAGCCAAGGGCACCTAGTTAGGGCTTTCTTT.

This clonotype has just one count. V and J are TRBV4-1 and TRBJ2-3; D is perhaps TRBD2 (7 bases). V lost 4 bases to trimming and J lost 0 bases, with 17 bases between them. The CDR3 sequence is 17 residues long. Germline assignment: CDR1 MGHRA and CDR2 YSYEKL. Here the CDR3 reads CASSPPGGASSTDTQYF. CDR3 nucleotides: TGCGCCAGCAGCCCCCCTGGGGGGGCCTCTAGCACAGATACGCAGTATTTT.

The V and J genes are TRBV6-6 and TRBJ2-7; tentative D call: TRBD2 (6 bases). CDR3 length equals 16 residues. Per the germline V gene, CDR1 is MNHNY and CDR2 is SVGAGI (reference sequence). Trimming stripped 8 bases from V and 1 base from J, with 21 bases between. The CDR3 loop is CASLGQDYRKSYEQYF. Here the CDR3 DNA reads TGTGCCAGCCTGGGCCAGGACTACCGAAAATCCTACGAGCAGTACTTC.

The chain is built from TRBV19 and TRBJ2-4; 9 bases map to TRBD1. The junction had 5 bases not matched to a gene; V was cut back by 5 bases and J by 12 bases. The length of the CDR3 is 12 residues. CDR1 is LNHDA, CDR2 SQIVND, per germline (reference sequence). In DNA form, the CDR3 reads TGTGCCAGTAGTCCAGGACAGGGGACTCAGTACTTC. Its protein is CASSPGQGTQYF.

This clonotype was counted a single time. The rearrangement uses TRBV5-6 and TRBJ1-3; D uncertain. The CDR3 loop spans 13 amino acids. The germline gives CDR1 SGHDT, CDR2 YYEEEE. Trimming removed 2 bases from V and 3 bases from J, with 6 bases in between. The CDR3 bases are TGTGCCAGCAGCTTTCCTTTTGGAAACACCATATATTTT. Protein product: CASSFPFGNTIYF.

The chain carries TRBV20-1 and TRBJ1-5; D is perhaps TRBD1 (6 bases). Looked up from germline, CDR1 is DFQATT and CDR2 is SNEGSKA (reference sequence). The CDR3 runs to 17 residues. The ends were cut back, 4 bases at V and 3 bases at J, with 22 bases in the middle. Here the CDR3 DNA reads TGCAGTGCTATAAAAAATGCGGGACAAAGGAACAATCAGCCCCAGCATTTT. It encodes CSAIKNAGQRNNQPQHF.